Listed here are 21 T cell receptor beta chains from one sample, sequenced in a study of shared clonotypes between healthy human individuals. Libraries were prepared by immunoSEQ multiplex PCR; TCRdb keeps only in-frame clonotypes and omits some of them. The sample carries hundreds of thousands of clones, just over 75% recorded once. Sequenced sample: PBMCs. The receptors originated from a woman aged 40 to 55 in good health. Some clones in this sample may be carry-over from other donors' samples.

This clone has just one count. Other DNA sequences in the same sample also yield this CDR3. This chain links TRBV7-2 with TRBJ2-3, with TRBD2 matching over 9 bases. The CDR3 runs 15 residues. V dropped 1 base and J dropped 3; count of bases not matched to a gene: 2. Germline loops: CDR1 SGHTA, CDR2 FQGNSA. The CDR3 nucleotides read TGTGCCAGCAGCTTAGTTGCGGGAGGGACAGATACGCAGTATTTT. Translation gives CASSLVAGGTDTQYF. Based on the CDR3 plus reference TRBV7-2 and TRBJ2-3, the full variable domain is GAGVSQSPSNKVTEKGKDVELRCDPISGHTALYWYRQSLGQGLEFLIYFQGNSAPDKSGLPSDRFSAERTGGSVSTLTIQRTQQEDSAVYLCASSLVAGGTDTQYFGPGTRLTVL.

The rearrangement uses TRBV5-4 and TRBJ1-2, with D unresolved. Germline loops: CDR1 SGHNT, CDR2 YYREEE (reference sequence). Trimming cost V 5 bases and J 7 bases, with 18 bases left between them. The CDR3 extends over 14 amino acids. In DNA, the CDR3 is TGTGCCAGCAGTCCGCTACGAACTGAAACTGGCTACACCTTC. Translated, it gives CASSPLRTETGYTF.

This clone showed up just once. The chain links TRBV7-9 to TRBJ2-5; tentative D call: TRBD2 (5 bases). Germline V gives CDR1 SEHNR, CDR2 FQNEAQ (reference sequence). The CDR3 is made up of 15 amino acids. The V and J ends lost 3 bases and 4 bases respectively, with 15 bases between them. CDR3 loop: CASSFRGYGGETQYF. CDR3 nucleotides: TGTGCCAGCAGCTTCCGAGGGTACGGCGGAGAGACCCAGTACTTC.

The rearrangement links TRBV7-9 to TRBJ2-5, with 8 nucleotides matching TRBD1. V trimming: 1 base; J trimming: 5 bases; junction bases outside the gene matches: 6. Germline CDR1 reads SEHNR; CDR2 reads FQNEAQ (reference sequence). The CDR3 runs 15 residues. The CDR3 DNA is TGTGCCAGCAGCTTAGGGTCAGGGGGCGGGGAGACCCAGTACTTC. Translating gives CASSLGSGGGETQYF. The full variable domain, completed using reference TRBV7-9 and TRBJ2-5, is DTGVSQNPRHKITKRGQNVTFRCDPISEHNRLYWYRQTLGQGPEFLTYFQNEAQLEKSRLLSDRFSAERPKGSFSTLEIQRTEQGDSAMYLCASSLGSGGGETQYFGPGTRLLVL.

The chain is built from TRBV5-1 and TRBJ2-2; either TRBD1 or TRBD2 may supply D (5 bases each). The CDR3 spans 14 residues. V lost 4 bases, J lost 6 bases, and 13 bases lay in between. The germline V gene has CDR1 SGHRS and CDR2 YFSETQ. The CDR3 DNA follows: TGCGCCAGCAGCCGGGACCCCCCGGCCGGGGAGCTGTTTTTT. It specifies CASSRDPPAGELFF.

The chain is built from TRBV6-5 and TRBJ2-2, with 9 positions matching TRBD2. Looked up from germline, CDR1 is MNHEY and CDR2 is SVGAGI. The ends lost 2 bases at V and 0 bases at J; junction bases unmatched: 1. The CDR3 is made up of 16 amino acids. CDR3 sequence (DNA): TGTGCCAGCAGTTACGCGGGAGGGCCGAACACCGGGGAGCTGTTTTTT. Translated, it gives CASSYAGGPNTGELFF.

The chain is built from TRBV27 and TRBJ2-3; no definite D call. The CDR3 runs 11 residues. The germline gives CDR1 MNHEY, CDR2 SMNVEV (reference sequence). V was pared by 4 bases and J by 4 bases, with 3 bases between. DNA for the CDR3: TGTGCCAGCAGTTATGCAGATACGCAGTATTTT. It specifies CASSYADTQYF.

CDR3 loop: CASSYRGQGEAFF. The CDR3 DNA sequence: TGTGCCAGCAGTTATAGGGGGCAGGGTGAAGCTTTCTTT. The chain recombines TRBV6-6 with TRBJ1-1, with 7 bases identical to TRBD1. CDR1 MNHNY and CDR2 SVGAGI come from the germline V gene (reference sequence). After removal of 3 bases from V and 7 bases from J, the junction contained 5 bases not matched to a gene. The CDR3 is 13 residues long.

V and J are TRBV10-3 and TRBJ1-2, with D uncertain. Germline V gives CDR1 ENHRY, CDR2 SYGVKD. The CDR3 runs to 13 residues. V lost 6 bases to trimming and J lost 5 bases, with 13 bases between them. CDR3 amino acids: CAIRPRVLYGYTF. The CDR3 DNA reads TGTGCCATCAGGCCCAGAGTACTGTATGGCTACACCTTC.

Notes on this clone: A far larger clone differs by one base, so this is likely a read error. This chain connects TRBV30 to TRBJ2-1, with TRBD2 matching over 11 bases. The ends lost 0 bases at V and 9 bases at J; junction bases unmatched: 13. From germline, CDR1 is GTSNPN and CDR2 SVGIG (reference sequence). This CDR3 region has 17 residues. The CDR3 DNA reads as TGTGCCTGGAGTGTTTCCCCGGGGGGACTAGCGGACAGTGAGCAGTTCTTC. It encodes CAWSVSPGGLADSEQFF.

This clone was detected many times. The gene calls are TRBV30 and TRBJ1-1; TRBD1 is a possible D gene (5 bases). There are 15 residues in the CDR3. Germline values: CDR1 GTSNPN, CDR2 SVGIG (reference sequence). The V end lost 0 bases, the J end lost 0 bases, and 11 bases lay between the germline ends. CDR3 in DNA: TGTGCCTGGAGTGTACGGGGCAGGTTGAACACTGAAGCTTTCTTT. Protein product: CAWSVRGRLNTEAFF. The full variable domain, rest sourced from reference TRBV30 and TRBJ1-1, is SQTIHQWPATLVQPVGSPLSLECTVEGTSNPNLYWYRQAAGRGLQLLFYSVGIGQISSEVPQNLSASRPQDRQFILSSKKLLLSDSGFYLCAWSVRGRLNTEAFFGQGTRLTVV.

Note on this clone: A read error may be the cause here, since a much bigger clone is one base away. V and J are TRBV10-1 and TRBJ1-1; TRBD1 might be the D (5 bases). Germline V gene lookup returns CDR1 WNHNN and CDR2 SYGVQD (reference sequence). This CDR3 has 13 residues. Trimming shortened V by 4 bases and J by 3 bases, and 9 bases separated the two germline ends. The CDR3 region is CASSGRGDTEAFF. The CDR3 coding sequence is TGCGCCAGCAGTGGACGGGGGGACACTGAAGCTTTCTTT.

In this sample, this clone turned up many times. The chain has TRBV28 and TRBJ1-4; TRBD1 aligns across 7 bases. The CDR3 sequence is 15 residues long. Germline V gives CDR1 MDHEN, CDR2 SYDVKM. J was trimmed by 2 bases and V by 6 bases; bases with no gene match: 6. The CDR3 nucleotides are TGTGCCAGCAGCCAACCGGGACAGACTAATGAAAAACTGTTTTTT. This gives the protein CASSQPGQTNEKLFF.

The J gene is TRBJ2-7, the V gene TRBV29-1, with TRBD2 matching 9 bases. CDR3 length: 14 residues. Trimming at V came to 5 bases and at J to 8 bases, leaving 13 bases not matched to a gene. In germline, CDR1 is SQVTM, CDR2 ANQGSEA. The CDR3 DNA reads as TGCAGCGTTTATTATCTAGCGGGGAGCTATAAGCAGTACTTC. It is translated as CSVYYLAGSYKQYF.

The chain links TRBV5-1 to TRBJ2-7; no clear D gene. The V and J ends lost 2 bases and 3 bases respectively, with 9 bases between them. The length of the CDR3 is 13 residues. Germline V CDR1 and CDR2: SGHRS, YFSETQ. CDR3: CASSLHFNYEQYF. The DNA of the CDR3 is TGCGCCAGCAGCTTACATTTTAACTACGAGCAGTACTTC.

As DNA, the CDR3 is TGTGCCAGCAGGCGGGACAGGGGGCTTCAGAACACTGAAGCTTTCTTT. Residues: CASRRDRGLQNTEAFF. V is TRBV7-2 and J is TRBJ1-1; TRBD1 agrees at 12 bases. Germline V gene sequence: CDR1 SGHTA, CDR2 FQGNSA. With V trimmed by 6 bases and J by 1 base, 6 bases remained unmatched. The CDR3 length is 16 residues.

The CDR3 DNA reads TGTGCCAGCAGCCCGGGAGGGCCCTTCAATGAGCAGTTCTTC. This gives the protein CASSPGGPFNEQFF. This chain uses TRBV5-4 with TRBJ2-1; 8 nucleotides agree with TRBD2. Unmatched junction bases numbered 6, after V lost 4 bases and J lost 6 bases. The germline V gene has CDR1 SGHNT and CDR2 YYREEE (reference sequence). The CDR3 is 14 amino acids.

The chain is built from TRBV28 and TRBJ2-1, with D perhaps TRBD1 (6 bases). The CDR3 consists of 17 residues. V was pared by 4 bases and J by 0 bases, with 16 bases between. In germline, CDR1 is MDHEN, CDR2 SYDVKM. The CDR3 bases are TGTGCCAGCAGTTCCCGACAGGACTTAAGCTCCTACAATGAGCAGTTCTTC. As protein: CASSSRQDLSSYNEQFF.

The chain is built from TRBV9 and TRBJ2-4; 7 bases fit TRBD1. Germline V lookup: CDR1 SGDLS, CDR2 YYNGEE. The junction had 10 bases not matched to a gene; V was cut back by 3 bases and J by 7 bases. The CDR3 extends over 15 amino acids. CDR3 protein: CASSATGIGENIQYF. CDR3 DNA: TGTGCCAGCAGCGCGACAGGGATTGGCGAGAACATTCAGTACTTC.

This chain connects TRBV4-2 to TRBJ2-3; 9 positions match TRBD2. J gave up 2 bases and V 4 bases, and 10 bases lay outside the gene matches. The CDR3 sequence is 17 residues long. Germline V gives CDR1 LGHNA, CDR2 YNFKEQ. The CDR3 region has the DNA TGTGCCAGCAGCCGTGGGACTAGCAGCCGGATCACAGATACGCAGTATTTT. Translating it yields CASSRGTSSRITDTQYF.

The gene calls are TRBV5-6 and TRBJ2-5, with TRBD2 matching over 9 bases. J was trimmed by 2 bases and V by 2 bases; bases with no gene match: 7. Germline loops: CDR1 SGHDT, CDR2 YYEEEE. This CDR3 has 16 amino acids. The CDR3 DNA reads TGTGCCAGCAGCTTTTGGACTAGCGTGAAACAAGAGACCCAGTACTTC. It encodes CASSFWTSVKQETQYF.